The 26 T cell receptor beta chains below come from one sample, sequenced in a study of CD8 T cells in Susac syndrome. Reverse transcription of about 0.5 to 1 ug RNA was carried out with random hexamers. TCRdb fed the immunoSEQ multiplex PCR reads into MiXCR, producing one record per CDR3 protein. The data show about 180,000 distinct CDR3 sequences, around 96% seen once. Sequencing was carried out using CD4+ T cells from PBMCs. The origin of the receptors is a human donor with Susac syndrome.

This sequence joins TRBV24-1 and TRBJ2-1; 9 bases line up with TRBD2. CDR3 size: 12 residues. Unmatched junction bases numbered 5, after V lost 4 bases and J lost 14 bases. In germline, CDR1 is KGHDR, CDR2 SFDVKD. The CDR3 protein is CATSESSGIEFF. The DNA for the CDR3 is TGTGCCACCAGTGAGTCTAGCGGGATCGAGTTCTTC.

The genes are TRBV28 and TRBJ2-7; 13 bases fit TRBD2. Losses at the gene ends were 6 bases for V and 6 bases for J; bases not matched to a gene: 8. From germline, CDR1 is MDHEN and CDR2 SYDVKM. This CDR3 region has 15 residues. The CDR3 reads CASSQPRLAGGEQYF. In DNA, the CDR3 is TGTGCCAGCAGCCAACCACGACTAGCGGGAGGCGAGCAGTACTTC.

This chain connects TRBV5-1 to TRBJ2-5; 9 bases match TRBD1. Trimming took 4 bases from V and 5 from J; bases not matched to a gene: 9. CDR1 is SGHRS and CDR2 is YFSETQ in the germline V gene. There are 15 residues in the CDR3. CDR3: CASSPGQGGFETQYF. The CDR3 DNA sequence: TGCGCCAGCAGCCCGGGACAGGGTGGGTTTGAGACCCAGTACTTC.

CDR3 nucleotide sequence: TGTGCCAGCAGCCGGGTCACAGATACGCAGTATTTT. Translated, it gives CASSRVTDTQYF. The J gene is TRBJ2-3, the V gene TRBV7-2; D is uncertain. The CDR3 spans 12 residues. Germline V gene lookup returns CDR1 SGHTA and CDR2 FQGNSA. V lost 5 bases and J lost 2, with 5 bases in between.

The chain is built from TRBV4-2 and TRBJ2-3; maybe TRBD1 (6 bases). With 1 base removed from V and 0 bases from J, the gap between germline ends came to 8 bases. The CDR3 is 15 residues long. The germline CDR1 and CDR2 sequences are LGHNA and YNFKEQ. CDR3: CASSQAGASTDTQYF. CDR3 DNA sequence: TGTGCCAGCAGCCAAGCAGGGGCCAGCACAGATACGCAGTATTTT.

This chain connects TRBV7-2 to TRBJ2-5; 14 nucleotides agree with TRBD2. CDR3 length equals 16 residues. Germline CDR1 is SGHTA and CDR2 is FQGNSA. The V segment lost 5 bases and the J segment 4 bases; nucleotides outside the gene matches: 6. The CDR3 region is CASSRTSGGLGETQYF. CDR3 DNA sequence: TGTGCCAGCAGCAGGACTAGCGGGGGGTTGGGAGAGACCCAGTACTTC.

The chain uses TRBV30 and TRBJ2-5; 11 bases fit TRBD1. This CDR3 is 12 amino acids long. CDR1 is GTSNPN, CDR2 SVGIG, per germline (reference sequence). The J segment lost 4 bases and the V segment lost 8 bases, leaving 3 bases of the junction unmatched. The CDR3 is CAGTGGRETQYF. CDR3 in DNA: TGTGCCGGGACAGGGGGAAGAGAGACCCAGTACTTC.

The J gene is TRBJ1-1, the V gene TRBV25-1, with D maybe TRBD1 (6 bases). CDR3 length: 12 residues. V was clipped by 7 bases and J by 9 bases, with 15 bases between them. The germline gives CDR1 MGHDK, CDR2 SYGVNS. This CDR3 is CASTTWQGKAFF. DNA for the CDR3: TGTGCCAGCACCACGTGGCAGGGGAAAGCTTTCTTT.

The chain couples TRBV7-2 to TRBJ2-5; D call uncertain. V was cut by 1 base and J by 1 base, with 7 bases left in between. The CDR3 loop spans 14 amino acids. From germline, CDR1 is SGHTA and CDR2 FQGNSA. CDR3 DNA sequence: TGTGCCAGCAGCTTAGGGACCTTCCAAGAGACCCAGTACTTC. Translation gives CASSLGTFQETQYF.

The rearrangement links TRBV5-1 to TRBJ2-3; unclear D gene. CDR1 SGHRS and CDR2 YFSETQ come from the germline V gene. The CDR3 has 12 amino acids. Trimming cost V 4 bases and J 4 bases, with 7 bases left between them. CDR3 amino acids: CASSGNPDTQYF. CDR3 nucleotide sequence: TGCGCCAGCAGCGGCAACCCAGATACGCAGTATTTT.

V usage is TRBV7-2 and J usage is TRBJ1-6; D is perhaps TRBD1 (6 bases). Germline CDR1 is SGHTA and CDR2 is FQGNSA. The CDR3 is 15 amino acids. V was clipped by 5 bases and J by 6 bases, with 14 bases between them. The CDR3 reads CASSQRGSGNSPLHF. The CDR3 DNA is TGTGCCAGCAGCCAGAGGGGGTCGGGTAATTCACCCCTCCACTTT.

This chain links TRBV18 with TRBJ2-1, with TRBD1 identical over 10 bases. This CDR3 spans 15 amino acids. From germline, CDR1 is KGHSH and CDR2 LQKENI. The trim removed 6 bases at V and 9 bases at J, leaving 11 bases unmatched. CDR3 bases: TGTGCCAGCTCCCTCAAGGGACAGGGGCTGGGTGAGCAGTTCTTC. This codes for CASSLKGQGLGEQFF. The full variable domain, in which reference TRBV18 and TRBJ2-1 provide the parts outside the CDR3, is NAGVMQNPRHLVRRRGQEARLRCSPMKGHSHVYWYRQLPEEGLKFMVYLQKENIIDESGMPKERFSAEFPKEGPSILRIQQVVRGDSAAYFCASSLKGQGLGEQFFGPGTRLTVL.

V is TRBV28 and J is TRBJ1-2; D is ambiguous. The CDR3 spans 12 residues. Germline V gene sequence: CDR1 MDHEN, CDR2 SYDVKM. Trimming left V 5 bases short and J 4 bases short, with 8 bases between. The CDR3 DNA is TGTGCCAGCAGTGAGGACCCCTATGGCTACACCTTC. It yields the protein CASSEDPYGYTF.

V usage is TRBV20-1 and J usage is TRBJ2-1, with D perhaps matching TRBD2 (6 bases). The CDR3 contains 14 residues. Trimming pared 5 bases from V and 4 bases from J, leaving 15 bases between. Looked up from germline, CDR1 is DFQATT and CDR2 is SNEGSKA (reference sequence). The CDR3 here is CSAEIRDSYNEQFF. CDR3 DNA sequence: TGCAGTGCTGAAATCCGGGACTCATACAATGAGCAGTTCTTC.

The chain uses TRBV9 and TRBJ2-2; D remains unclear. Germline CDR1 SGDLS, CDR2 YYNGEE. There are 14 residues in the CDR3. V gave up 4 bases and J gave up 4 bases, with 11 bases separating them. The CDR3 DNA reads TGTGCCAGCAGCCCAAGAAGTCTCACCGGGGAGCTGTTTTTT. Its translation: CASSPRSLTGELFF. Variable domain in full (rest from reference TRBV9 and TRBJ2-2): DSGVTQTPKHLITATGQRVTLRCSPRSGDLSVYWYQQSLDQGLQFLIQYYNGEERAKGNILERFSAQQFPDLHSELNLSSLELGDSALYFCASSPRSLTGELFFGEGSRLTVL.

This rearrangement joins TRBV5-6 to TRBJ2-5, with TRBD2 identical over 12 bases. The ends lost 0 bases at V and 8 bases at J; junction bases unmatched: 5. CDR1 and CDR2 from the germline V gene are SGHDT and YYEEEE. The length of the CDR3 is 15 residues. CDR3 sequence: CASSLGLAGVFTQYF. CDR3 sequence (DNA): TGTGCCAGCAGCTTGGGACTAGCGGGAGTGTTCACCCAGTACTTC.

The gene calls are TRBV3-1 and TRBJ1-1, with D perhaps TRBD1 (6 bases). Germline V gene data show CDR1 as LGHDT and CDR2 as YNNKEL (reference sequence). The CDR3 is made up of 13 amino acids. Trimming removed 6 bases at V and 8 bases at J, with 16 bases between. The CDR3 DNA follows: TGTGCCAGCAGTCCGGGACACCAGGACGAAGCTTTCTTT. Translating gives CASSPGHQDEAFF. Complete variable domain (other parts from reference TRBV3-1 and TRBJ1-1): DTAVSQTPKYLVTQMGNDKSIKCEQNLGHDTMYWYKQDSKKFLKIMFSYNNKELIINETVPNRFSPKSPDKAHLNLHINSLELGDSAVYFCASSPGHQDEAFFGQGTRLTVV.

The chain links TRBV12-3 or TRBV12-4 to TRBJ2-5, with 7 positions matching TRBD1. This CDR3 region has 15 residues. The V segment lost 6 bases and the J segment 4 bases; nucleotides outside the gene matches: 11. CDR3 in amino acids: CASSRSGTVVETQYF. The DNA for the CDR3 is TGTGCCAGCAGCCGATCCGGGACAGTAGTAGAGACCCAGTACTTC.

This clonotype was seen only once. V usage is TRBV2 and J usage is TRBJ1-5, with D maybe TRBD1 (6 bases). The CDR3 sequence is 15 residues long. CDR1 is SNHLY and CDR2 is FYNNEI in the germline V gene. V dropped 4 bases and J dropped 2 bases, with 12 bases sitting between them. CDR3 sequence reads: CASSGGGAGNQPQHF. The CDR3 DNA reads as TGTGCCAGCAGTGGGGGGGGCGCCGGCAATCAGCCCCAGCATTTT.

The gene calls are TRBV30 and TRBJ1-1; D is perhaps TRBD1 (5 bases). This CDR3 comprises 12 residues. CDR1 is GTSNPN, CDR2 SVGIG, per germline (reference sequence). The V end lost 6 bases, the J end lost 4 bases, and 12 bases lay between the germline ends. The CDR3 here is CACNQGGTEAFF. The CDR3 coding sequence is TGTGCCTGTAACCAGGGTGGCACTGAAGCTTTCTTT.

The chain links TRBV11-2 to TRBJ2-3; D uncertain. The CDR3 contains 11 residues. The germline CDR1 and CDR2 sequences are SGHAT and FQNNGV. V lost 6 bases to trimming and J lost 8 bases, with 9 bases between them. In nucleotides, the CDR3 is TGTGCCAGCAGAACAACGGGTACGCAGTATTTT. Its protein product is CASRTTGTQYF. Drawing the rest from reference TRBV11-2 and TRBJ2-3, the complete variable domain is EAGVAQSPRYKIIEKRQSVAFWCNPISGHATLYWYQQILGQGPKLLIQFQNNGVVDDSQLPKDRFSAERLKGVDSTLKIQPAKLEDSAVYLCASRTTGTQYFGPGTRLTVL.

J is TRBJ2-3 and V is TRBV20-1; 10 bases are a match to TRBD2. This CDR3 contains 14 residues. Trimming took 3 bases from V and 3 from J; bases not matched to a gene: 3. Germline CDR1 is DFQATT and CDR2 is SNEGSKA (reference sequence). The CDR3 DNA follows: TGCAGTGCTAGGCTAGCGGGAGTTACAGATACGCAGTATTTT. It codes for CSARLAGVTDTQYF.

V and J are TRBV7-9 and TRBJ2-7, with 15 bases matching TRBD2. The CDR3 covers 15 residues. V shed 6 bases, J shed 6 bases, and the junction held 6 bases outside the gene matches. CDR1 SEHNR and CDR2 FQNEAQ come from the germline V gene (reference sequence). The CDR3 sequence is CASRLGTSGRSEQYF. Written as DNA, the CDR3 is TGTGCCAGCAGGCTTGGGACTAGCGGGAGGAGCGAGCAGTACTTC.

This chain joins TRBV15 and TRBJ2-3, with TRBD2 identical over 8 bases. This CDR3 spans 15 amino acids. The trim removed 1 base at V and 2 bases at J, leaving 2 bases unmatched. Germline CDR1 is LNHNV and CDR2 is YYDKDF (reference sequence). The chain's CDR3 is CATSRGAGVTDTQYF. CDR3 DNA sequence: TGTGCCACCAGCAGAGGAGCGGGAGTCACAGATACGCAGTATTTT.

The chain couples TRBV4-2 to TRBJ2-4; TRBD1 is a possible D gene (5 bases). CDR3 length equals 14 residues. Germline values: CDR1 LGHNA, CDR2 YNFKEQ. Trimming stripped 4 bases from V and 7 bases from J, with 14 bases between. CDR3 nucleotides: TGTGCCAGCAGCCTCGCAGGGCAGTCGAACATTCAGTACTTC. Its protein product is CASSLAGQSNIQYF.

As DNA, the CDR3 is TGTGCCAGCAGTTTCAAGGGACTGAACACTGAAGCTTTCTTT. This gives the protein CASSFKGLNTEAFF. The V and J genes are TRBV12-3 or TRBV12-4 and TRBJ1-1, with D maybe TRBD1 (5 bases). Trimming shortened V by 3 bases and J by 0 bases, and 8 bases separated the two germline ends. The CDR3 loop spans 14 amino acids.